This T cell receptor (beta chain) was identified during a study of blood T cell repertoires in COVID-19. Germline CDR1 SGHVS, CDR2 FQNEAQ. The V end was cut by 6 bases, the J end by 4 bases, with 15 bases between. This CDR3 has 14 residues. Produced via immunoSEQ multiplex PCR; TCRdb's table is partial and in-frame only. The sample shows roughly 250,000 clones, approximately 85% of them seen only once. This clone was seen a handful of times. This TCR was recovered from a woman aged 55-70 years with active or convalescent COVID-19. This chain links TRBV7-8 with TRBJ1-2; D not resolved. Sequencing was done on a sample of peripheral blood. CDR3 in amino acids: CASSNDLEGYGYTF. CDR3 coding DNA: TGTGCCAGCAGTAACGACCTGGAGGGCTATGGCTACACCTTC.